These T cell receptor beta chains were read from a single sample in a study of blood T cell repertoires in COVID-19. Generated by immunoSEQ multiplex PCR, the TCRdb table keeps only in-frame clones and is missing some. The data hold some 150,000 clones, with approximately 84% observed a single time. The sequenced sample consisted of peripheral blood. The source is a human donor in a cohort sampled during active COVID-19. The conserved cysteine and the conserved F or W are not part of the CDR3 here. The D gene is left open where the match is weak.

d_gene	len	v_gene	j_gene	CDR3aa
TRBD1	15	TRBV19	TRBJ1-6	ASSPGQGAGRHSPLH
TRBD1	11	TRBV30	TRBJ2-5	AWRLQGAQTQY
TRBD2	15	TRBV5-1	TRBJ2-1	ASSPGSGLAVYNEQF
TRBD1	16	TRBV19	TRBJ1-2	ASSPSLQGAIGNYGYT
-	12	TRBV29-1	TRBJ1-1	SVGPADMNTEAF
TRBD1	11	TRBV2	TRBJ2-1	AIRTGPDNEQF
-	15	TRBV5-1	TRBJ1-5	ASSLPRQTAPYQPQH
TRBD1	11	TRBV25-1	TRBJ2-1	ASRRTGDNEQF
-	17	TRBV11-3	TRBJ1-5	ASSLDNRREGYSNQPQH
TRBD1	16	TRBV9	TRBJ2-1	ASSVGRDSLSSYNEQF
TRBD2	13	TRBV13	TRBJ2-6	ASSLGGRGANVLT
TRBD1	12	TRBV19	TRBJ1-2	ASSRDRDPYGYT
TRBD1	13	TRBV18	TRBJ2-7	ASSPTGTGGYEQY
TRBD1	14	TRBV5-6	TRBJ2-5	ASSLVREGGDETQY
TRBD2	12	TRBV11-2	TRBJ2-7	ASSLERGLYEQY
TRBD1	15	TRBV18	TRBJ1-3	ASSPTGTGGSGNTIY
-	13	TRBV7-9	TRBJ2-2	ASSFRQGSAGELF
TRBD2	17	TRBV5-4	TRBJ2-3	ASSRAGTSGPRGTDTQY
TRBD1	12	TRBV6-5	TRBJ1-2	ASTPKGAAYGYT
TRBD1	12	TRBV18	TRBJ2-7	ASSPRDRENEQY
TRBD1	13	TRBV28	TRBJ2-1	ASSSRRDRGNEQF
TRBD1	14	TRBV5-4	TRBJ1-2	ASSPEPGQGALGYT
TRBD2	13	TRBV27	TRBJ2-7	ASSFGRVGAYEQY
-	9	TRBV20-1	TRBJ1-2	SVYQGGGYT
-	11	TRBV30	TRBJ2-5	AWSFRPQETQY
-	13	TRBV6-1	TRBJ2-2	ASSERGAGTGELF
-	12	TRBV7-8	TRBJ1-1	ASSVLQGTTEAF
TRBD2	10	TRBV2	TRBJ2-1	ASRDSGREQF
-	10	TRBV24-1	TRBJ2-1	ATGGRDGEQF
-	16	TRBV4-2	TRBJ2-3	ASSQGLAVGSSTDTQY
TRBD1	12	TRBV11-1	TRBJ1-1	ASSFGQGGTEAF
TRBD1	14	TRBV5-1	TRBJ2-5	ASRDDRGIGVETQY
TRBD1	16	TRBV9	TRBJ1-2	ASSVPSGTGGTRDGYT
-	11	TRBV6-1	TRBJ2-5	ASSEAIRETQY
TRBD1	14	TRBV27	TRBJ1-1	ASFGTGGYLNTEAF
TRBD1	12	TRBV19	TRBJ1-2	ASSPGQGAGGYT
TRBD1	13	TRBV4-1	TRBJ1-2	ASSLGQGEISGYT
-	15	TRBV5-3	TRBJ2-4	ARSPYQRLLAKNIQY
TRBD1	12	TRBV14	TRBJ1-3	ASSQEDRGSTIY
-	12	TRBV19	TRBJ1-1	ASSSSPQGTEAF
TRBD2	13	TRBV10-2	TRBJ2-1	ASSGRESSYNEQF
TRBD1	14	TRBV5-1	TRBJ1-2	ASSLGDSPVRYGYT
-	13	TRBV6-5	TRBJ1-3	ASSLGRTTGNTIY
TRBD2	10	TRBV6-2/TRBV6-3	TRBJ2-1	ASSYQAGGQF
-	11	TRBV2	TRBJ2-1	ASSDFRGGEQF
TRBD1	14	TRBV5-1	TRBJ1-6	ASSLVGTGLLSPLH
-	11	TRBV12-3/TRBV12-4	TRBJ1-5	ASSYQGRQPQH
-	12	TRBV3-1/TRBV3-2	TRBJ2-1	ASSQVQSYNEQF
-	14	TRBV7-9	TRBJ2-5	ASSFALRAGEETQY
TRBD2	13	TRBV6-2/TRBV6-3	TRBJ2-5	ASSYSASGGETQY
-	13	TRBV28	TRBJ2-7	ASSLSPQGGYEQY
TRBD2	13	TRBV11-2	TRBJ2-3	ASSPLAGGPNTQY
TRBD2	13	TRBV29-1	TRBJ2-3	SVLLLAGASDTQY
TRBD1	11	TRBV30	TRBJ1-1	AWGGVQGRKAF
-	13	TRBV2	TRBJ1-6	ASSDRGATYSPLH